The clone carrying this T cell receptor beta chain was seen only once. The CDR3 runs 17 residues. V was clipped by 4 bases and J by 7 bases; unmatched bases: 13. Germline V gives CDR1 SGHNT, CDR2 YYREEE (reference sequence). Measured with immunoSEQ multiplex PCR; TCRdb has only the in-frame clones, and not every one. This table holds 150,000 to 200,000 clones, 80% found once. This sample is part of a study of blood T cell repertoires in COVID-19. Overall study: From T cells, B-cell-depleted T cells, or PBMCs came the material, which was cDNA or gDNA.

Participants reported their clinical history, and cohort assignment relied on those reports. Cohort 3 donors were reported recovered after two negative PCRs, clearance, or symptom resolution. This receptor was identified in a man aged 40-49 years who had recovered from COVID-19. The sample was PBMCs or T cells enriched from blood (not recorded which). The chain employs TRBV5-4 and TRBJ1-5; 11 bases match TRBD1. The CDR3 nucleotides read TGTGCCAGCAGCCCGGGACAGGGGGAGGCGGTGGGACAGCCCCAGCATTTT. Residues: CASSPGQGEAVGQPQHF.